These 9 T cell receptor beta chains originate from one sample sequenced in a study of CD8+ T cells in alopecia areata. TCR sequencing used cDNA made by reverse transcription of extracted RNA. Data came from immunoSEQ multiplex PCR; TCRdb stores just in-frame clones and leaves some out. Of roughly 100,000 clones in the sample, 55% were seen once. The sequenced sample consisted of CD4+ T cells sorted from blood. These TCRs come from a human donor in good health.

This sequence joins TRBV4-1 and TRBJ2-5; perhaps TRBD2 as D (5 bases). This CDR3 has 15 amino acids. The germline V gene has CDR1 MGHRA and CDR2 YSYEKL. V lost 1 base to trimming and J lost 5 bases, with 14 bases between them. The CDR3 loop reads CASSQANPRRETQYF. The CDR3 DNA reads TGCGCCAGCAGCCAAGCTAACCCTAGGAGGGAGACCCAGTACTTC.

The V gene is TRBV19, the J gene TRBJ2-5, with a possible D match to TRBD1 (6 bases). The CDR3 is made up of 14 amino acids. V shed 4 bases and J shed 4 bases, with 13 bases lying between them. CDR1 LNHDA and CDR2 SQIVND come from the germline V gene (reference sequence). Here the CDR3 reads CASSTFDRRETQYF. CDR3 DNA: TGTGCCAGTAGTACATTCGACAGGAGAGAGACCCAGTACTTC.

The chain employs TRBV30 and TRBJ2-5; no firm D call. V was trimmed by 0 bases and J by 7 bases, leaving 15 bases between them. Germline-derived CDR1 and CDR2 are GTSNPN and SVGIG (reference sequence). The CDR3 sequence is 14 residues long. The CDR3 loop is CAWSVGTISGTQYF. DNA of the CDR3: TGTGCCTGGAGTGTAGGCACCATATCAGGGACCCAGTACTTC.

The gene calls are TRBV29-1 and TRBJ2-5; 10 nucleotides agree with TRBD1. CDR1 SQVTM and CDR2 ANQGSEA come from the germline V gene. CDR3 size: 14 residues. V trimming: 2 bases; J trimming: 5 bases; junction bases outside the gene matches: 5. The CDR3 DNA is TGCAGCGTTGAAAGGACAGGGGGATACGAGACCCAGTACTTC. Amino acids: CSVERTGGYETQYF.

The chain joins TRBV30 to TRBJ1-1; D gene ambiguous. CDR1 and CDR2 (germline): GTSNPN, SVGIG (reference sequence). The CDR3 covers 13 residues. V gave up 0 bases and J gave up 1 base, with 6 bases separating them. CDR3 nucleotides: TGTGCCTGGAGTGTTGCGGGGAACACTGAAGCTTTCTTT. It yields the protein CAWSVAGNTEAFF. The variable domain in full, with the rest retrieved from reference TRBV30 and TRBJ1-1, is SQTIHQWPATLVQPVGSPLSLECTVEGTSNPNLYWYRQAAGRGLQLLFYSVGIGQISSEVPQNLSASRPQDRQFILSSKKLLLSDSGFYLCAWSVAGNTEAFFGQGTRLTVV.

The chain carries TRBV5-1 and TRBJ1-6; D is possibly TRBD1 (5 bases). This CDR3 spans 16 amino acids. The ends were cut back, 2 bases at V and 10 bases at J, with 19 bases in the middle. Germline V lookup: CDR1 SGHRS, CDR2 YFSETQ. The CDR3, as DNA: TGCGCCAGCAGCTTTAATCAGGGACGGGGCGAATCACCCCTCCACTTT. Translated, it gives CASSFNQGRGESPLHF.

This clone has only a few counts. This sequence joins TRBV4-3 and TRBJ1-1; 7 bases align to TRBD1. With V trimmed by 3 bases and J by 5 bases, 9 bases remained unmatched. Germline lookup yields CDR1 LGHNA and CDR2 YSLEER. The CDR3 runs 15 residues. The CDR3 region has the DNA TGCGCCAGCAGCCAGGCGTACAGGGGACGGACTGAAGCTTTCTTT. Translation gives CASSQAYRGRTEAFF.

The V gene is TRBV10-3, the J gene TRBJ2-3, with D uncertain. Between the trimmed V and J ends, which lost 0 bases and 0 bases, there was a span of 13 bases. Germline V gene data show CDR1 as ENHRY and CDR2 as SYGVKD. The CDR3 totals 17 residues. The CDR3 nucleotides read TGTGCCATCAGTGAGTCGACGGCCGGTAGAAGCACAGATACGCAGTATTTT. This sequence encodes CAISESTAGRSTDTQYF.

The chain links TRBV27 to TRBJ1-2, with a tentative D call TRBD1 (6 bases). The germline V gene encodes CDR1 MNHEY and CDR2 SMNVEV (reference sequence). Trimming pared 5 bases from V and 6 bases from J, leaving 19 bases between. The CDR3 extends over 15 amino acids. The CDR3 DNA is TGTGCCAGCAGTGCAGGGGCGGGGTTTGGTGATGGCTACACCTTC. Protein product: CASSAGAGFGDGYTF.